This T cell receptor beta chain was identified in a study of T cells after yellow fever vaccination. Study at large: For low cell numbers, libraries were made with SMART-Seq v4 Ultra Low Input.

The CDR3 runs to 17 residues. V lost 4 bases to trimming and J lost 0 bases, with 15 bases between them. Germline CDR1 MDHEN, CDR2 SYDVKM. The study made its TCR cDNA through 5'RACE template switching. That step introduced a universal primer site along with UMIs. A single record per CDR3 protein comes from TCRdb applying MiXCR to the 5' RACE reads. The sample records 300,000 to 400,000 distinct CDR3 sequences, about 10% being singletons. Sequencing used CD4+ T cells sorted from PBMCs, obtained 45 days after the yellow fever booster vaccination. This chain connects TRBV28 to TRBJ1-4, with D tentatively TRBD1 (5 bases). This TCR was sampled from a man aged 18 to 29 who received the YFV17D yellow fever vaccine. CDR3 sequence reads: CASSSTGSRATNEKLFF. The CDR3 bases are TGTGCCAGCAGTTCCACAGGTTCCCGTGCAACTAATGAAAAACTGTTTTTT.